The present T cell receptor beta chain was sequenced within a study of T cells in localized non-small cell lung cancer. Germline V gives CDR1 SGDLS, CDR2 YYNGEE. The V and J ends lost 0 bases and 5 bases, in that order; junction bases with no gene match: 9. CDR3 length: 17 residues. Sequencing was performed with immunoSEQ multiplex PCR; in TCRdb, only in-frame clones are kept and a portion is missing. The sample lists 31,000 or so clones, roughly nine tenths occurring once. Of note for this clone: Its antigen is unidentified.

General study points: Heterogeneity within the tumor remains possible, as just one region underwent sequencing. Uninvolved adjacent lung had the highest recorded T cell clonality, with tumor below it. Adjacent lung held a median roughly 54 of the top 100 tumor clones. A denser population of T cells in blood accompanied longer overall survival.

Source: peripheral blood, taken before any cancer treatment. The clonotype originates from a woman between 40 and 69 years old with stage I lung adenocarcinoma. V is TRBV9 and J is TRBJ2-5; 11 bases align to TRBD2. CDR3 bases: TGTGCCAGCAGCGTAGGCGTAGCGGGGGGGCCAGAGGAGACCCAGTACTTC. This sequence encodes CASSVGVAGGPEETQYF.